This entry lists 6 T cell receptor beta chains sequenced from one sample in a study of T cell responses to AZD1222 COVID-19 vaccine. Profiled with immunoSEQ multiplex PCR; TCRdb holds only in-frame clones, not every one. The sample shows 120,000 to 150,000 clones, around 89% of them seen only once. The sample here was peripheral blood, taken on day 0 of AZD1222 vaccination. The receptors were sampled from an adult in good health.

The chain combines TRBV5-6 with TRBJ1-3; TRBD1 might be the D (5 bases). V was shortened by 0 bases and J by 0 bases, with 10 bases between the two germline ends. The CDR3 spans 16 residues. Looked up from germline, CDR1 is SGHDT and CDR2 is YYEEEE. CDR3 residues: CASSLGSGNSGNTIYF. CDR3 coding DNA: TGTGCCAGCAGCTTGGGATCAGGGAACTCTGGAAACACCATATATTTT. The complete variable domain, with remaining parts taken from reference TRBV5-6 and TRBJ1-3, reads DAGVTQSPTHLIKTRGQQVTLRCSPKSGHDTVSWYQQALGQGPQFIFQYYEEEERQRGNFPDRFSGHQFPNYSSELNVNALLLGDSALYLCASSLGSGNSGNTIYFGEGSWLTVV.

The J gene is TRBJ1-4, the V gene TRBV9; 9 bases agree with TRBD1. The CDR3 spans 16 residues. The V gene's germline CDR1 is SGDLS and CDR2 YYNGEE. V lost 2 bases and J lost 3; bases outside the gene matches: 5. The CDR3 loop is CASSVTGGLSNEKLFF. CDR3 nucleotide sequence: TGTGCCAGCAGCGTGACAGGGGGATTGTCTAATGAAAAACTGTTTTTT.

The chain couples TRBV7-2 to TRBJ2-1; 13 nucleotides line up with TRBD2. Germline V gene lookup returns CDR1 SGHTA and CDR2 FQGNSA. This CDR3 has 16 residues. The junction had 1 base not matched to a gene; V was cut back by 4 bases and J by 1 base. The CDR3 DNA is TGTGCCAGCAGCTGGACTAGCGGGAGTTCCTACAATGAGCAGTTCTTC. The encoded protein is CASSWTSGSSYNEQFF. Looking up the rest from reference TRBV7-2 and TRBJ2-1 gives the full variable domain: GAGVSQSPSNKVTEKGKDVELRCDPISGHTALYWYRQSLGQGLEFLIYFQGNSAPDKSGLPSDRFSAERTGGSVSTLTIQRTQQEDSAVYLCASSWTSGSSYNEQFFGPGTRLTVL.

The chain is built from TRBV27 and TRBJ1-6; TRBD1 might be the D (5 bases). Trimming took 2 bases from V and 14 from J, leaving 19 bases between them. Per germline, CDR1 MNHEY and CDR2 SMNVEV (reference sequence). The CDR3 length is 15 residues. The CDR3 region has the DNA TGTGCCAGCAGTTTAGGCGGCAGGGCGGGTTCGGCCCTCCACTTT. Its protein product is CASSLGGRAGSALHF.

The chain joins TRBV7-2 to TRBJ2-1; the D is unclear. CDR1 and CDR2 (germline): SGHTA, FQGNSA. Trimming removed 5 bases from V and 8 bases from J, with 13 bases in between. The CDR3 has 13 residues. In DNA form, the CDR3 reads TGTGCCAGCAGCACCCCCGACTCCCATGAGCAGTTCTTC. Its translation is CASSTPDSHEQFF.

This rearrangement joins TRBV18 to TRBJ2-3; 7 bases are shared with TRBD2. Losses at the gene ends were 3 bases for V and 0 bases for J; bases not matched to a gene: 12. Germline values: CDR1 KGHSH, CDR2 LQKENI. The CDR3 is made up of 18 amino acids. This CDR3 reads CASSPAAFTGLSTDTQYF. CDR3 in DNA: TGTGCCAGCTCACCTGCTGCATTTACGGGACTAAGCACAGATACGCAGTATTTT.